This entry lists 30 T cell receptor beta chains sequenced from one sample in a study of Tregs in tolerant kidney transplant recipients. Method: immunoSEQ multiplex PCR; TCRdb's copy keeps in-frame clones and lacks some. In the table there are about 240,000 clones, 84% of which are singletons. Material: CD4+ T cells from blood. These receptor sequences come from a human donor in good health.

The chain uses TRBV7-2 and TRBJ1-1, with D unresolved. The V and J ends lost 3 bases and 1 base respectively, with 3 bases between them. Per germline, CDR1 SGHTA and CDR2 FQGNSA. The CDR3 is made up of 12 amino acids. For the CDR3, the DNA is TGTGCCAGCAGCTTGAAGAACACTGAAGCTTTCTTT. Its protein is CASSLKNTEAFF. Looking up the rest from reference TRBV7-2 and TRBJ1-1 gives the full variable domain: GAGVSQSPSNKVTEKGKDVELRCDPISGHTALYWYRQSLGQGLEFLIYFQGNSAPDKSGLPSDRFSAERTGGSVSTLTIQRTQQEDSAVYLCASSLKNTEAFFGQGTRLTVV.

The CDR3 protein is CAVRGGGSFFGYTF. The CDR3 DNA sequence: TGTGCCGTAAGGGGGGGCGGGTCGTTTTTTGGCTACACCTTC. The chain recombines TRBV7-2 with TRBJ1-2; tentative D call: TRBD1 (6 bases). Germline assignment: CDR1 SGHTA and CDR2 FQGNSA. This CDR3 has 14 residues. V was shortened by 11 bases and J by 7 bases, with 23 bases between the two germline ends. The variable domain in full, with the rest retrieved from reference TRBV7-2 and TRBJ1-2, is GAGVSQSPSNKVTEKGKDVELRCDPISGHTALYWYRQSLGQGLEFLIYFQGNSAPDKSGLPSDRFSAERTGGSVSTLTIQRTQQEDSAVYLCAVRGGGSFFGYTFGSGTRLTVV.

The chain recombines TRBV7-8 with TRBJ2-3; 8 positions match TRBD2. V shed 4 bases and J 4 bases; nucleotides not matched to a gene: 10. The germline V gene encodes CDR1 SGHVS and CDR2 FQNEAQ. This CDR3 is built from 16 residues. CDR3 bases: TGTGCCAGCAGCTCGCCCGGGAGCGGGAGCGCAGATACGCAGTATTTT. Translated, it gives CASSSPGSGSADTQYF.

The chain recombines TRBV5-1 with TRBJ2-5, with TRBD1 identical over 8 bases. The CDR3 is 15 residues long. CDR1 and CDR2 from the germline V gene are SGHRS and YFSETQ. J was trimmed by 0 bases and V by 0 bases; bases with no gene match: 1. For the CDR3, the DNA is TGCGCCAGCAGCTTGGGGGACAGGTACCAAGAGACCCAGTACTTC. This sequence encodes CASSLGDRYQETQYF. The full variable domain, in which reference TRBV5-1 and TRBJ2-5 provide the parts outside the CDR3, is KAGVTQTPRYLIKTRGQQVTLSCSPISGHRSVSWYQQTPGQGLQFLFEYFSETQRNKGNFPGRFSGRQFSNSRSEMNVSTLELGDSALYLCASSLGDRYQETQYFGPGTRLLVL.

This clone was detected a few times. The chain couples TRBV2 to TRBJ2-3, with 15 bases that match TRBD2. The germline V gene has CDR1 SNHLY and CDR2 FYNNEI. The CDR3 sequence is 16 residues long. Losses at the gene ends were 4 bases for V and 1 base for J; bases not matched to a gene: 0. The CDR3 loop reads CASSGTSGGGTDTQYF. For the CDR3, the DNA is TGTGCCAGCAGTGGGACTAGCGGGGGGGGCACAGATACGCAGTATTTT.

Notes on this clone: This same CDR3 is encoded by further DNA sequences in the sample. DNA for the CDR3: TGTGCCAGTAGTAGAAGTCCCGGACTCTCCTACGAGCAGTACTTC. Translated: CASSRSPGLSYEQYF. The J gene is TRBJ2-7, the V gene TRBV19; TRBD2 might be the D (5 bases). This CDR3 region has 15 residues. The germline gives CDR1 LNHDA, CDR2 SQIVND (reference sequence). The germline V and J ends were trimmed by 4 bases and 0 bases, with 13 bases remaining between them.

This chain's CDR3 is CASSSRDRNTEAFF. DNA of the CDR3: TGTGCCAGCAGCTCCCGGGACAGAAACACTGAAGCTTTCTTT. The chain carries TRBV5-4 and TRBJ1-1; 7 bases agree with TRBD1. CDR3 length: 14 amino acids. CDR1 and CDR2 from the germline V gene are SGHNT and YYREEE (reference sequence). After removal of 3 bases from V and 2 bases from J, the junction contained 4 bases not matched to a gene.

The sample holds one count of this clone. This chain uses TRBV11-2 with TRBJ2-1; tentatively, D is TRBD1 (6 bases). The germline V and J ends were trimmed by 1 base and 1 base, with 8 bases remaining between them. This CDR3 spans 15 amino acids. Germline V gene data show CDR1 as SGHAT and CDR2 as FQNNGV. The CDR3 here is CASSLAGDSYNEQFF. CDR3 DNA: TGTGCCAGCAGCTTAGCAGGGGATTCCTACAATGAGCAGTTCTTC. The complete variable domain, with remaining parts taken from reference TRBV11-2 and TRBJ2-1, reads EAGVAQSPRYKIIEKRQSVAFWCNPISGHATLYWYQQILGQGPKLLIQFQNNGVVDDSQLPKDRFSAERLKGVDSTLKIQPAKLEDSAVYLCASSLAGDSYNEQFFGPGTRLTVL.

The rearrangement joins TRBV19 to TRBJ2-5; TRBD2 matches 7 bases. The germline V gene encodes CDR1 LNHDA and CDR2 SQIVND (reference sequence). V shed 5 bases and J 5 bases; nucleotides not matched to a gene: 11. The CDR3 totals 15 residues. The CDR3 reads CASSPGLVIRETQYF. For the CDR3, the DNA is TGTGCCAGTAGTCCAGGACTAGTGATTAGGGAGACCCAGTACTTC.

V gene TRBV18 combines with J gene TRBJ2-2, with a tentative D call TRBD2 (6 bases). CDR1 and CDR2 (germline): KGHSH, LQKENI. Trimming cost V 6 bases and J 6 bases, with 14 bases left between them. This CDR3 region has 14 residues. This chain's CDR3 is CASSRPREAGELFF. CDR3 nucleotide sequence: TGTGCCAGCTCCCGTCCCAGGGAGGCCGGGGAGCTGTTTTTT. Based on the CDR3 plus reference TRBV18 and TRBJ2-2, the full variable domain is NAGVMQNPRHLVRRRGQEARLRCSPMKGHSHVYWYRQLPEEGLKFMVYLQKENIIDESGMPKERFSAEFPKEGPSILRIQQVVRGDSAAYFCASSRPREAGELFFGEGSRLTVL.

The chain employs TRBV6-1 and TRBJ1-2; D gene ambiguous. The CDR3 is 13 residues long. Trimming cost V 5 bases and J 0 bases, with 7 bases left between them. CDR1 and CDR2 from the germline V gene are MNHNS and SASEGT. CDR3 DNA sequence: TGTGCCAGCAGTATCAACACTAACTATGGCTACACCTTC. Protein sequence: CASSINTNYGYTF.

The chain couples TRBV19 to TRBJ2-7; 9 nucleotides match TRBD2. V lost 1 base to trimming and J lost 2 bases; unmatched junction nucleotides: 6. Germline-derived CDR1 and CDR2 are LNHDA and SQIVND (reference sequence). The CDR3 has 16 amino acids. CDR3 amino acids: CASSIAPSGTTYEQYF. The CDR3 region has the DNA TGTGCCAGTAGTATAGCGCCTAGCGGGACCACCTACGAGCAGTACTTC.

As concerns this clone: At one end the junction does not follow the germline gene, possibly because of a read error. The chain couples TRBV4-1 to TRBJ2-3, with a weak D call TRBD2 (5 bases). This CDR3 has 15 amino acids. Germline V gene lookup returns CDR1 MGHRA and CDR2 YSYEKL. CDR3 DNA: TGCGCCAGCAGCCTCCAGACTGGGAGCAGAGATACGCAGTATTTT. Translated: CASSLQTGSRDTQYF.

The V gene is TRBV10-3, the J gene TRBJ1-1; possible D gene TRBD1, 6 bases. The CDR3 totals 14 residues. V lost 6 bases and J 6 bases, leaving 17 bases between the germline ends. Looked up from germline, CDR1 is ENHRY and CDR2 is SYGVKD. The CDR3 region is CAIRGSGGGSEAFF. CDR3 bases: TGTGCCATCAGAGGGTCGGGGGGCGGATCTGAAGCTTTCTTT.

The chain recombines TRBV19 with TRBJ2-5, with 10 bases identical to TRBD2. After removal of 4 bases from V and 5 bases from J, the junction contained 13 bases not matched to a gene. The CDR3 loop spans 17 amino acids. The germline V gene encodes CDR1 LNHDA and CDR2 SQIVND (reference sequence). The CDR3 loop reads CASSKKRSSGSGETQYF. As DNA, the CDR3 is TGTGCCAGTAGTAAAAAAAGGTCTAGCGGGAGTGGGGAGACCCAGTACTTC.

This clone has a handful of counts. The CDR3 nucleotides are TGTGCCAGCAGTGATGTACAGCCCCAGCATTTT. Its translation: CASSDVQPQHF. The rearrangement joins TRBV6-1 to TRBJ1-5; D remains unclear. Per germline, CDR1 MNHNS and CDR2 SASEGT. V lost 3 bases and J 7 bases, leaving 4 bases between the germline ends. The CDR3 consists of 11 residues.

The gene calls are TRBV7-2 and TRBJ2-2, with a tentative D call TRBD2 (6 bases). Per the germline V gene, CDR1 is SGHTA and CDR2 is FQGNSA. V lost 6 bases to trimming and J lost 5 bases, with 16 bases between them. The CDR3 length is 15 residues. The DNA for the CDR3 is TGTGCCAGCAGGAGGTCCGGGAGTCGGACCGGGGAGCTGTTTTTT. Residues: CASRRSGSRTGELFF.

The chain employs TRBV5-1 and TRBJ1-1; D is possibly TRBD1 (5 bases). The CDR3 consists of 12 residues. Trimming removed 4 bases from V and 1 base from J, with 5 bases in between. The germline V gene encodes CDR1 SGHRS and CDR2 YFSETQ. The CDR3 DNA follows: TGCGCCAGCAGCGGGGGGAACACTGAAGCTTTCTTT. Amino acids: CASSGGNTEAFF.

The V call is TRBV18, the J call TRBJ2-7; 9 bases map to TRBD1. Trimming took 8 bases from V and 3 from J; bases not matched to a gene: 5. In germline, CDR1 is KGHSH, CDR2 LQKENI. The CDR3 totals 13 residues. In DNA form, the CDR3 reads TGTGCCAGCGCCGAGGGACAGGGCTACGAGCAGTACTTC. Amino acids: CASAEGQGYEQYF.

The rearrangement uses TRBV19 and TRBJ1-3; D not resolved. The V end was cut by 2 bases, the J end by 0 bases, with 2 bases between. The germline V gene has CDR1 LNHDA and CDR2 SQIVND (reference sequence). The CDR3 has 13 amino acids. The DNA of the CDR3 is TGTGCCAGTAGTATACTCTCTGGAAACACCATATATTTT. Its protein product is CASSILSGNTIYF.

The chain uses TRBV4-2 and TRBJ1-1, with D hard to call. Trimming left V 7 bases short and J 1 base short, with 13 bases between. There are 14 residues in the CDR3. CDR1 is LGHNA, CDR2 YNFKEQ, per germline. The DNA for the CDR3 is TGTGCCAGCACTTCCGGGCCTCGGAACACTGAAGCTTTCTTT. Its protein product is CASTSGPRNTEAFF.

The chain employs TRBV19 and TRBJ2-1, with 12 bases fitting TRBD2. The germline V gene has CDR1 LNHDA and CDR2 SQIVND (reference sequence). The CDR3 runs to 19 residues. V trimming: 4 bases; J trimming: 1 base; junction bases outside the gene matches: 11. The CDR3 region is CASSTPGLAGFFSYNEQFF. The DNA of the CDR3 is TGTGCCAGTAGTACTCCGGGACTAGCGGGTTTCTTTTCCTACAATGAGCAGTTCTTC.

CDR3 DNA: TGTGCCAGCAGTTCCAACCAAAGGGTAAATGGCTACACCTTC. Its translation: CASSSNQRVNGYTF. The V call is TRBV6-1, the J call TRBJ1-2; D not resolved. The CDR3 is made up of 14 amino acids. Trimming shortened V by 5 bases and J by 6 bases, and 16 bases separated the two germline ends. Germline V gene data show CDR1 as MNHNS and CDR2 as SASEGT.

This clone was found a few times. The chain couples TRBV4-1 to TRBJ1-1; D remains unclear. The V and J ends lost 2 bases and 1 base respectively, with 14 bases between them. The CDR3 runs to 16 residues. Germline CDR1 MGHRA, CDR2 YSYEKL. The CDR3 loop reads CASSQFKRAGNTEAFF. The CDR3 bases are TGCGCCAGCAGCCAATTTAAACGGGCAGGGAACACTGAAGCTTTCTTT.

The rearrangement joins TRBV6-6 to TRBJ2-7; the match to TRBD2 covers 8 bases. The CDR3 sequence is 14 residues long. Unmatched junction bases numbered 9, after V lost 6 bases and J lost 5 bases. From germline, CDR1 is MNHNY and CDR2 SVGAGI (reference sequence). The CDR3 coding sequence is TGTGCCAGCAGCGTCGGGGGGGGTTCGAACGAGCAGTACTTC. It specifies CASSVGGGSNEQYF.

The chain couples TRBV6-1 to TRBJ2-7; 10 bases map to TRBD2. There are 17 residues in the CDR3. Germline lookup yields CDR1 MNHNS and CDR2 SASEGT. V shed 3 bases and J 1 base; nucleotides not matched to a gene: 9. The CDR3 bases are TGTGCCAGCAGTGAGGGGACTAGCGTCAGTTGGTCCTACGAGCAGTACTTC. Amino acids: CASSEGTSVSWSYEQYF.

This chain connects TRBV19 to TRBJ2-2; D perhaps matches TRBD2 (5 bases). Between the trimmed V and J ends, which lost 3 bases and 4 bases, there was a span of 6 bases. The CDR3 consists of 13 residues. Germline CDR1 is LNHDA and CDR2 is SQIVND (reference sequence). DNA of the CDR3: TGTGCCAGTAGTATTGGAGGCACCGGGGAGCTGTTTTTT. Its protein product is CASSIGGTGELFF.

This chain joins TRBV6-1 and TRBJ1-2, with 8 bases fitting TRBD1. CDR1 MNHNS and CDR2 SASEGT come from the germline V gene. Trimming cost V 6 bases and J 4 bases; bases outside gene matches: 10. There are 15 residues in the CDR3. The CDR3 coding sequence is TGTGCCAGCAGCCTACAGGGGGAATTCAGCTATGGCTACACCTTC. Encoded protein: CASSLQGEFSYGYTF.

The chain carries TRBV5-1 and TRBJ1-1; 7 bases match TRBD1. J was trimmed by 0 bases and V by 7 bases; bases with no gene match: 6. The V gene's germline CDR1 is SGHRS and CDR2 YFSETQ. This CDR3 spans 14 amino acids. CDR3 sequence (DNA): TGCGCCAGCGCGGACAGGAGCATGAACACTGAAGCTTTCTTT. Translating it yields CASADRSMNTEAFF.

V is TRBV5-1 and J is TRBJ2-7; 11 positions agree with TRBD2. Germline V gives CDR1 SGHRS, CDR2 YFSETQ. Losses at the gene ends were 4 bases for V and 2 bases for J; bases not matched to a gene: 5. The CDR3 runs to 15 residues. The CDR3 region has the DNA TGCGCCAGCAGCGCCTTACTAGCGGGGGCCTACGAGCAGTACTTC. Its protein product is CASSALLAGAYEQYF.